This TCR beta chain was found in a study of T-cell memory formation after mild COVID-19. Points from the study as a whole: Clones shrinking from day 15 to 85 showed even CD4/CD8 mixes; later expanders tilted CD4+. Within pre-infection memory, some responding clones were found, suggesting cross-reactive memory joined.

TCRdb analysed the 5' RACE reads with MiXCR anew, one entry per CDR3 protein. The sample shows 500,000 to 550,000 distinct CDR3 sequences, roughly 20% of them seen only once. The CDR3 covers 15 residues. V shed 6 bases, J shed 8 bases, and the junction held 8 bases outside the gene matches. Turning to this clonotype: Its antigen is currently unknown.

The clonotype originates from an adult woman who had mild COVID-19 (a few samples of this study predate the infection). Cell type and time point are not known. The J gene is TRBJ1-6, the V gene TRBV12-3 or TRBV12-4; 9 bases map to TRBD1. The sample was PBMCs or a T cell subset sorted from them (not recorded which). CDR3: CASRGTGWAYSPLHF. In DNA, the CDR3 is TGTGCCAGCAGAGGGACAGGGTGGGCATATTCACCCCTCCACTTT.